The 9 T cell receptor beta chains listed next were all sequenced from one sample in a study of cytomegalovirus exposure and HLA in healthy donors. The PCR contained 60 Vbeta and 13 Jbeta primers. TCRdb's copy holds only in-frame clones and misses some; the assay was immunoSEQ multiplex PCR. This sample carries fewer than 150,000 clones, about 69% of them seen once, and the ten largest clones take around 2.9%. The specimen was PBMCs. All receptors come from a man aged 30 to 39 in good health and CMV-seronegative.

V is TRBV9 and J is TRBJ1-2; TRBD1 is a possible D gene (5 bases). The CDR3 is 15 residues long. The V end was cut by 4 bases, the J end by 0 bases, with 13 bases between. Germline-derived CDR1 and CDR2 are SGDLS and YYNGEE. In DNA form, the CDR3 reads TGTGCCAGCAGCCGCGGACAACCAGCTAACTATGGCTACACCTTC. Its translation: CASSRGQPANYGYTF.

The chain links TRBV6-5 to TRBJ2-1; TRBD1 matches at 7 bases. The CDR3 runs to 15 residues. V lost 6 bases and J lost 6; bases outside the gene matches: 11. From germline, CDR1 is MNHEY and CDR2 SVGAGI. This CDR3 is CASRAQGLTRNEQFF. The CDR3 region has the DNA TGTGCCAGCAGGGCACAGGGGCTCACACGCAATGAGCAGTTCTTC.

The chain is built from TRBV7-2 and TRBJ2-2, with D unresolved. Germline V CDR1 and CDR2: SGHTA, FQGNSA. Deletions cut 4 bases from V and 8 bases from J, with 8 bases between. The CDR3 totals 12 residues. CDR3: CASSSDSGELFF. The CDR3, as DNA: TGTGCCAGCAGCTCAGATTCGGGGGAGCTGTTTTTT.

V is TRBV11-2 and J is TRBJ2-1; 10 bases agree with TRBD2. The CDR3 spans 17 residues. Trimming at V came to 5 bases and at J to 5 bases, leaving 12 bases not matched to a gene. Germline loops: CDR1 SGHAT, CDR2 FQNNGV. The CDR3 sequence: CASSQFATSGTDNEQFF. The CDR3 DNA sequence: TGTGCCAGCAGCCAATTCGCCACTAGCGGGACAGACAATGAGCAGTTCTTC.

This rearrangement joins TRBV9 to TRBJ2-4, with D possibly being TRBD1 (5 bases). This CDR3 is 14 amino acids long. The germline V gene encodes CDR1 SGDLS and CDR2 YYNGEE. V was clipped by 4 bases and J by 1 base, with 9 bases between them. CDR3 sequence reads: CASSQGAAKNIQYF. The CDR3 nucleotides read TGTGCCAGCAGCCAAGGGGCGGCCAAAAACATTCAGTACTTC.

A single count supports this clone. The chain links TRBV27 to TRBJ1-5; 10 bases match TRBD1. Germline CDR1 and CDR2: MNHEY and SMNVEV (reference sequence). The CDR3 consists of 15 residues. V lost 6 bases and J lost 9; bases outside the gene matches: 11. The chain's CDR3 is CASRGTGDFLGPQHF. The DNA of the CDR3 is TGTGCCAGCAGGGGGACAGGGGACTTTTTGGGGCCCCAGCATTTT.

The chain has TRBV14 and TRBJ2-3, with 7 bases matching TRBD1. The J segment lost 4 bases and the V segment lost 5 bases, leaving 0 bases of the junction unmatched. Per germline, CDR1 SGHDN and CDR2 FVKESK. This CDR3 spans 12 amino acids. In DNA, the CDR3 is TGTGCCAGCAGCGACAGGGCAGATACGCAGTATTTT. It is translated as CASSDRADTQYF.

The genes are TRBV6-1 and TRBJ2-5, with D uncertain. This CDR3 is 12 amino acids long. CDR1 is MNHNS, CDR2 SASEGT, per germline. Trimming pared 3 bases from V and 4 bases from J, leaving 6 bases between. CDR3 sequence (DNA): TGTGCCAGCAGTGACCCTAGAGAGACCCAGTACTTC. Protein product: CASSDPRETQYF.

The chain links TRBV7-9 to TRBJ1-1; D call uncertain. CDR1 SEHNR and CDR2 FQNEAQ come from the germline V gene (reference sequence). Deletions cut 1 base from V and 3 bases from J, with 9 bases between. The CDR3 runs to 14 residues. In nucleotides, the CDR3 is TGTGCCAGCAGCTTAGGTACGGGGTACACTGAAGCTTTCTTT. Translation: CASSLGTGYTEAFF.